These T cell receptor beta chains were read from a single sample in a study of shared clonotypes between healthy human individuals. Method: immunoSEQ multiplex PCR; TCRdb's copy keeps in-frame clones and lacks some. The table lists under 650,000 clones, almost 97% of them singletons. Specimen: naive CD4+ T cells sorted from blood. The receptors derive from a woman in her 30s in good health. CDR3s include the opening cysteine and the closing phenylalanine or tryptophan. The D gene is left open where the match is weak. Size is stated for part of the rows, as once, few or many counts, or as a class when the clone is expanded.

V	J	D	size	CDR3	DNA
TRBV6-1	TRBJ2-5	TRBD1	NA	CASGHGQGTETQYF	TGTGCCAGTGGACACGGACAGGGAACGGAGACCCAGTACTTC
TRBV28	TRBJ2-7	NA	once	CASSNFYEQYF	TGTGCCAGCAGTAACTTCTACGAGCAGTACTTC
TRBV7-9	TRBJ1-1	NA	NA	CASSFDGGVDTEAFF	TGTGCCAGCAGCTTTGATGGGGGGGTGGACACTGAAGCTTTCTTT
TRBV29-1	TRBJ1-5	NA	NA	CSVERNSNQPQHF	TGCAGCGTTGAGAGAAATAGCAATCAGCCCCAGCATTTT
TRBV18	TRBJ2-1	TRBD1	NA	CASSSGTGRYNEQFF	TGTGCCAGCTCATCCGGGACAGGGAGGTACAATGAGCAGTTCTTC
TRBV28	TRBJ1-1	NA	NA	CASSLYVGTEAFF	TGTGCCAGCAGTTTATATGTGGGCACTGAAGCTTTCTTT
TRBV6-1	TRBJ2-2	NA	NA	CASDHRLNTGELFF	TGTGCCAGCGACCACAGGCTGAACACCGGGGAGCTGTTTTTT
TRBV7-6	TRBJ2-3	TRBD2	NA	CASAEGGSSSDTQYF	TGTGCCAGCGCTGAGGGCGGGAGTTCTTCAGATACGCAGTATTTT
TRBV7-3	TRBJ1-1	NA	NA	CASSPRVRGLNTEAFF	TGTGCCAGCAGCCCTCGAGTGCGGGGTCTGAACACTGAAGCTTTCTTT
TRBV2	TRBJ2-2	TRBD1	NA	CASTQTGTVGELFF	TGTGCCAGCACCCAGACAGGGACAGTCGGGGAGCTGTTTTTT
TRBV6-5	TRBJ2-7	TRBD1	few	CASRPGTGVREQYF	TGTGCCAGCCGACCCGGGACAGGGGTCCGCGAGCAGTACTTC
TRBV27	TRBJ2-1	NA	NA	CASSLGDTYNEQFF	TGTGCCAGCAGTCTAGGGGACACATACAATGAGCAGTTCTTC
TRBV30	TRBJ2-2	TRBD2	NA	CAWSVPSGRAGTGELFF	TGTGCCTGGAGTGTACCTAGCGGGAGGGCGGGCACCGGGGAGCTGTTTTTT
TRBV5-8	TRBJ1-3	NA	NA	CASSAIQGYTIYF	TGTGCCAGCAGCGCAATACAGGGTTACACCATATATTTT
TRBV6-1	TRBJ2-3	TRBD2	NA	CASSVLAGGPNTDTQYF	TGTGCCAGCAGTGTGCTCGCGGGAGGCCCCAACACAGATACGCAGTATTTT
TRBV27	TRBJ1-2	NA	NA	CASSFQFPRGYGYTF	TGTGCCAGCAGTTTCCAATTTCCCAGAGGCTATGGCTACACCTTC
TRBV28	TRBJ2-7	TRBD2	NA	CASSPISELAGPTTYEQYF	TGTGCCAGCAGTCCCATTTCGGAGCTAGCGGGACCCACTACCTACGAGCAGTACTTC
TRBV7-2	TRBJ2-7	NA	NA	CASSLASDRTYEQYF	TGTGCCAGCAGCTTAGCCTCGGACAGAACGTACGAGCAGTACTTC
TRBV19	TRBJ1-1	NA	NA	CASSGTAFGTEAFF	TGTGCCAGTAGTGGGACCGCCTTTGGCACTGAAGCTTTCTTT
TRBV4-2	TRBJ2-7	TRBD2	NA	CASSLAGTRSYEQYF	TGTGCCAGCAGCTTGGCCGGGACTAGGTCGTACGAGCAGTACTTC
TRBV27	TRBJ1-6	NA	NA	CASSRALPGPGSSPLHF	TGTGCCAGCAGTCGAGCCCTACCGGGGCCCGGATCCTCACCCCTCCACTTT
TRBV11-3	TRBJ2-3	NA	NA	CASSFGFGDTQYF	TGTGCCAGCAGCTTTGGGTTTGGAGATACGCAGTATTTT
TRBV7-6	TRBJ2-3	TRBD2	NA	CASSPILAGGDTQYF	TGTGCCAGCAGCCCAATACTAGCGGGAGGAGATACGCAGTATTTT
TRBV4-1	TRBJ1-5	NA	NA	CASSQPRDGQFQPQHF	TGCGCCAGCAGCCAACCCCGGGACGGCCAATTTCAGCCCCAGCATTTT
TRBV20-1	TRBJ2-1	NA	once	CSAPEGDEQFF	TGCAGTGCCCCAGAGGGGGATGAGCAGTTCTTC
TRBV28	TRBJ2-5	TRBD1	NA	CASSLSWTGKTETQYF	TGTGCCAGCAGTTTATCCTGGACAGGGAAGACGGAGACCCAGTACTTC
TRBV5-6	TRBJ2-5	NA	NA	CASSPGWLAIQETQYF	TGTGCCAGCAGTCCCGGGTGGCTAGCTATACAAGAGACCCAGTACTTC
TRBV11-2	TRBJ2-5	NA	NA	CASSFPPNQETQYF	TGTGCCAGCAGCTTCCCCCCCAATCAAGAGACCCAGTACTTC
TRBV11-3	TRBJ2-6	TRBD1	NA	CASSSGQGDSLAGANVLTF	TGTGCCAGCAGCTCGGGACAGGGGGACTCCCTAGCTGGGGCCAACGTCCTGACTTTC
TRBV28	TRBJ1-6	TRBD1	NA	CASSPDRSNSPLHF	TGTGCCAGCAGTCCGGACAGGTCTAATTCACCCCTCCACTTT
TRBV5-5	TRBJ1-4	NA	NA	CASSLDLRGGEKLFF	TGTGCCAGCAGCTTGGATTTGCGGGGTGGTGAAAAACTGTTTTTT
TRBV19	TRBJ2-3	NA	NA	CASSIAGESSGGDTQYF	TGTGCCAGTAGTATAGCGGGAGAGTCATCAGGTGGAGATACGCAGTATTTT